This TCR beta chain emerged from a study of cytomegalovirus exposure and HLA in healthy donors. Looking at the study overall: Early released data comprised some 85 million unique TCRs from HLA-typed donors. Approximately 81% of 300 to 450 genotyped donors fell in the Caucasian-associated ancestry cluster. Overall study results and limits: Later findings reportedly placed an Asian-associated ancestry cluster below the approximately 630-donor mean for N-insertions. Presence/absence analyses treated sequencing depth as roughly uniform across donors.

A note on this clone: The antigen is unknown.

PCR involved 60 Vbeta and 13 Jbeta primers. Generated by immunoSEQ multiplex PCR, the TCRdb table keeps only in-frame clones and is missing some. The sample lists about 200,000 clones, approximately 86% seen once, with around 0.3% in the top ten. Germline CDR1 is MDHEN and CDR2 is SYDVKM. This CDR3 is built from 13 residues. V lost 6 bases to trimming and J lost 6 bases; unmatched junction nucleotides: 0. Material for sequencing was PBMCs. The chain links TRBV28 to TRBJ1-4; TRBD1 matches at 11 bases. This receptor was taken from a woman between 25 and 40 years old in good health and CMV-seronegative. CDR3 DNA sequence: TGTGCCAGCAGGGGACAGGGGGATGAAAAACTGTTTTTT. This encodes CASRGQGDEKLFF.